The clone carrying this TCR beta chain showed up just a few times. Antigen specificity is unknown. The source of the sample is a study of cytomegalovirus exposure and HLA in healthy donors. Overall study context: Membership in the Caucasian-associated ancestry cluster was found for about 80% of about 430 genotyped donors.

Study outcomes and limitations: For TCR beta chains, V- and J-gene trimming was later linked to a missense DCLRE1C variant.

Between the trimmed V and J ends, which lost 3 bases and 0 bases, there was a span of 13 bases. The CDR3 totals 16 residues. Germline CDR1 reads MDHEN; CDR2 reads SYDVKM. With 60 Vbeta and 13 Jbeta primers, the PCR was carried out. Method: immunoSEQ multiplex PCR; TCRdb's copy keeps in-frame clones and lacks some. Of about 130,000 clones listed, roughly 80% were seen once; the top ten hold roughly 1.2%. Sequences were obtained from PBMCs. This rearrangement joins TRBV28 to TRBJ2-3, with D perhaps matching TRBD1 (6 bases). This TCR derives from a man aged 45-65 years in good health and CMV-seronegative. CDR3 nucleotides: TGTGCCAGCAGTTTGCAGGGGTGGACTAGCACAGATACGCAGTATTTT. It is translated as CASSLQGWTSTDTQYF.